This T cell receptor beta chain is from a study of T cell responses to AZD1222 COVID-19 vaccine. Whole-study results and caveats: Researchers report vaccine-associated CD4 TCRs spanning spike, with dominance at 160-218 and 743-854.

Data came from immunoSEQ multiplex PCR; TCRdb stores just in-frame clones and leaves some out. In the table there are roughly 180,000 clones, roughly nine tenths of which are singletons. Notes on this clone: Its antigen is unidentified.

The specimen comprised peripheral blood, sampled on day 0 of AZD1222 vaccination. This clonotype was sampled from an adult in good health.

This chain's CDR3 is CASSQGQRRTYEQYF. CDR3 DNA sequence: TGCGCCAGCAGCCAAGGGCAAAGGCGGACCTACGAGCAGTACTTC. The chain recombines TRBV4-3 with TRBJ2-7; the D is unclear. Germline lookup yields CDR1 LGHNA and CDR2 YSLEER. Trimming took 1 base from V and 2 from J, leaving 12 bases between them. The CDR3 is 15 residues long.